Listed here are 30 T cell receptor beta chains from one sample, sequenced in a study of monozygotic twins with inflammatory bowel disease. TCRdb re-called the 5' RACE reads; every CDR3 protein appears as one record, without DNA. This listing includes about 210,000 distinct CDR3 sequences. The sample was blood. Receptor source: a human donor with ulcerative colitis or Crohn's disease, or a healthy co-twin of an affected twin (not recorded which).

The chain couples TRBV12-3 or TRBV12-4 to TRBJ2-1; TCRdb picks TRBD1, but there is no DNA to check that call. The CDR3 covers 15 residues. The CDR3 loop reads CASSLIGGAGNEQFF.

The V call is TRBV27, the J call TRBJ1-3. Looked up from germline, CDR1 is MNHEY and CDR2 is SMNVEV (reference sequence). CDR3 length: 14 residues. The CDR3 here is CASSLSSPGNTIYF.

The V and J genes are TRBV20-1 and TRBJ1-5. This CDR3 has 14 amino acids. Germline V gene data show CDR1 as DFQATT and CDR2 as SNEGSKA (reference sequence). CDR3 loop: CSAGRPGGNQPQHF.

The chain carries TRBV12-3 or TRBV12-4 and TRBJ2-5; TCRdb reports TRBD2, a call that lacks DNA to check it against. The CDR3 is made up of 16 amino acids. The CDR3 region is CASSDVSGAPGETQYF.

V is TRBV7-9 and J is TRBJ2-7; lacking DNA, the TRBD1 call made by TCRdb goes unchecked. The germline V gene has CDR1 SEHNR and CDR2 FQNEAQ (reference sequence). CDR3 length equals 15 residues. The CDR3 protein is CASSLVQAGTYEQYF.

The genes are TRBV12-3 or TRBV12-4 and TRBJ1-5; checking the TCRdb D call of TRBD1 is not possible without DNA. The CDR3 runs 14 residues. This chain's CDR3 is CASRIGGLGQPQHF.

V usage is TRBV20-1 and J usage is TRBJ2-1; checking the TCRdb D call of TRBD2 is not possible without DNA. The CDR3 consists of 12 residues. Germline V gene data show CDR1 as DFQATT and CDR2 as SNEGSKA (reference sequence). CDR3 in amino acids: CSVTSGYNEQFF.

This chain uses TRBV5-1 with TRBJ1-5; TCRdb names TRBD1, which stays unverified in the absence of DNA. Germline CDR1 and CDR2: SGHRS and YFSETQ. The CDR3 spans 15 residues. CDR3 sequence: CASRAGTGFGQPQHF.

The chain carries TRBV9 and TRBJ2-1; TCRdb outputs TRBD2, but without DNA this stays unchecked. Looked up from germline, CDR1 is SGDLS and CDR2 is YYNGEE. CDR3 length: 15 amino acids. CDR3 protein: CASSQGLAGYNEQFF.

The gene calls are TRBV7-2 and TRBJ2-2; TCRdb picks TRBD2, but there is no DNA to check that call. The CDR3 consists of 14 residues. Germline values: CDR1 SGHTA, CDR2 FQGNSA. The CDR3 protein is CASSFGGDTGELFF.

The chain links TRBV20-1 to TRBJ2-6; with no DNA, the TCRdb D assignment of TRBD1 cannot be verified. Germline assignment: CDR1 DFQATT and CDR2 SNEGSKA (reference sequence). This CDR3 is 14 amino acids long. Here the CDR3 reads CSAPEPSGANVLTF.

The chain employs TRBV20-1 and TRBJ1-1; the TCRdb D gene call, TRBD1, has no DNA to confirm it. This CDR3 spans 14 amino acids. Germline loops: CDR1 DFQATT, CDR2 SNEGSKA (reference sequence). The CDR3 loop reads CSARERQGATEAFF.

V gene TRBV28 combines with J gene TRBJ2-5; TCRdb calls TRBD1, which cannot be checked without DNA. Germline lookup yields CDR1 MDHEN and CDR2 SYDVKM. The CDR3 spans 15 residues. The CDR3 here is CASSPLGATQETQYF.

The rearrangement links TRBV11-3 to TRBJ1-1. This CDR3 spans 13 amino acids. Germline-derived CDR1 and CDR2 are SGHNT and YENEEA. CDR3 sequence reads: CASSLDAYTEAFF.

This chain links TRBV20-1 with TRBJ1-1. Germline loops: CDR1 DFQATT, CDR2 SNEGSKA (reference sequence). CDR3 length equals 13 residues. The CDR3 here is CSASAGKNTEAFF.

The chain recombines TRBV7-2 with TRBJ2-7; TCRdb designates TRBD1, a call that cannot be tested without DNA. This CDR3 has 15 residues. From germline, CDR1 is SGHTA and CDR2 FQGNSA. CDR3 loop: CASRRERGVAYEQYF.

The CDR3 here is CASSFSEAGELFF. The V gene is TRBV12-3 or TRBV12-4, the J gene TRBJ2-2. The CDR3 sequence is 13 residues long.

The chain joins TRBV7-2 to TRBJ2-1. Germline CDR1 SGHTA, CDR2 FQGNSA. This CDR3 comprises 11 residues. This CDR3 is CASSGYNEQFF.

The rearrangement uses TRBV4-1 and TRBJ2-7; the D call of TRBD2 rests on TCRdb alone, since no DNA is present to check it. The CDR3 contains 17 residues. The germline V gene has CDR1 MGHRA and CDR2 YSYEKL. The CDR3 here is CASSQTPPTGTSYEQYF.

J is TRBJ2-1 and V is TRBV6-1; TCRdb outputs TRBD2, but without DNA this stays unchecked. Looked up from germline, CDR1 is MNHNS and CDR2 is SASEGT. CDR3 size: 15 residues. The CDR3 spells CASSAFSSPDNEQFF.

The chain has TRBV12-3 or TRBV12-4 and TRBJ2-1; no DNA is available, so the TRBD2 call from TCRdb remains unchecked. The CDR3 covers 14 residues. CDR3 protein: CASSLDHLANEQFF.

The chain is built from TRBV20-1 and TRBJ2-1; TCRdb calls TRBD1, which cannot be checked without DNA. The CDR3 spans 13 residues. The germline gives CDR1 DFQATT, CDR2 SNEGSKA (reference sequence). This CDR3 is CSAAPDRGNEQFF.

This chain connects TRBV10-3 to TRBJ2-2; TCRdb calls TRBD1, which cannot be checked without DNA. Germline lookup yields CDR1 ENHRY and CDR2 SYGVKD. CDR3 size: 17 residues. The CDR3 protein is CAISGDRGHANTGELFF.

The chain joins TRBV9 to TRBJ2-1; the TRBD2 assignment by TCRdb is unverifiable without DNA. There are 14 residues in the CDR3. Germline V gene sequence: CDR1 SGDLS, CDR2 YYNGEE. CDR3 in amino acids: CASSVGWGDFGQFF.

The CDR3 spells CASSTGLAGGRNIQYF. The chain recombines TRBV5-1 with TRBJ2-4; TCRdb calls TRBD2, which cannot be checked without DNA. The CDR3 loop spans 16 amino acids. Germline loops: CDR1 SGHRS, CDR2 YFSETQ.

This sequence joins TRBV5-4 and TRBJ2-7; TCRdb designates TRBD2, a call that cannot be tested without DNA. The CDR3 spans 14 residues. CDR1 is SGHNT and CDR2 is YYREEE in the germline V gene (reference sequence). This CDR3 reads CASSPGLVTYEQYF. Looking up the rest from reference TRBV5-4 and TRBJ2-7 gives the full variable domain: ETGVTQSPTHLIKTRGQQVTLRCSSQSGHNTVSWYQQALGQGPQFIFQYYREEENGRGNFPPRFSGLQFPNYSSELNVNALELDDSALYLCASSPGLVTYEQYFGPGTRLTVT.

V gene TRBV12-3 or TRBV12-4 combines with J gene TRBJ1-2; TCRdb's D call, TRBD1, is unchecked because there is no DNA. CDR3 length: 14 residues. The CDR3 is CASSSSTGSYGYTF.

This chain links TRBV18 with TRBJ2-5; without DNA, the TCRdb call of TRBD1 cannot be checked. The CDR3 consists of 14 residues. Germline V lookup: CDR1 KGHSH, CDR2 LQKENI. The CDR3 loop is CASSPGTGGETQYF.

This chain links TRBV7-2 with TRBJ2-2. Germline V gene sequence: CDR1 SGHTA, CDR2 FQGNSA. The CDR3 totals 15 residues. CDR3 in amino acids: CASSFTVINTGELFF.

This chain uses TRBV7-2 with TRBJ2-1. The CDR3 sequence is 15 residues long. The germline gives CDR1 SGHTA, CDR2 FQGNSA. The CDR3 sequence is CASSSLASSYNEQFF.